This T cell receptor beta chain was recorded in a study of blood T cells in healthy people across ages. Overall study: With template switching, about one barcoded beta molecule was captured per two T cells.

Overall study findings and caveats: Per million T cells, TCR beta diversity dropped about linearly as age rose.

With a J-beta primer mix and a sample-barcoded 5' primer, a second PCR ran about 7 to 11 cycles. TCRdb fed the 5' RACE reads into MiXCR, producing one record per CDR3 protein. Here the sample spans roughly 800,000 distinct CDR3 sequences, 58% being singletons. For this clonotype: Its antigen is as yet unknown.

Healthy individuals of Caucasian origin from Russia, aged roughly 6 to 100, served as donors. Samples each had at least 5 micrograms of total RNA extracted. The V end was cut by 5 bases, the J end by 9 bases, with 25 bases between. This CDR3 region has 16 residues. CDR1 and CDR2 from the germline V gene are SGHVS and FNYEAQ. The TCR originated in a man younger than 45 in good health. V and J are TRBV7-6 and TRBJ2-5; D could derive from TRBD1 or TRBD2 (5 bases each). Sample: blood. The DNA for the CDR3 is TGTGCCAGCAGCAGTCGGGTGGACTCTGGTGAGACAGCCCAGTACTTC. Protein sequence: CASSSRVDSGETAQYF.